Each of the 8 T cell receptor beta chains below was sequenced from the same sample in a study of response to subunit inactivated influenza vaccine listed by TCRdb under 2018. Library preparation employed RT-PCR. TCRdb lists the instrument as Illumina HiSeq 2500. The public reads were quality trimmed at Q25 with fastp and then assembled into clones with MiXCR by TCRdb, keeping productive beta chains. Identical CDR3 proteins give one entry, which carries the most common genes and DNA. The sample table shows about 650,000 distinct CDR3 sequences, and roughly 14% are seen once. The ten largest make up 11% of the sample. Sequencing was performed on PBMCs from blood, taken about 11 days after vaccination. These receptor sequences come from a man aged 45-60 years who received an inactivated influenza vaccine. Donor details come from another sample of the same person, matched by shared clones.

This clonotype was counted once. The V call is TRBV19, the J call TRBJ2-7; 7 nucleotides line up with TRBD1. Germline assignment: CDR1 LNHDA and CDR2 SQIVND (reference sequence). CDR3 size: 14 residues. V lost 10 bases to trimming and J lost 2 bases; unmatched junction nucleotides: 11. The CDR3 loop is CATRRDSSAYEQYF. The CDR3 DNA reads TGTGCCACTCGCCGGGACAGCTCAGCCTACGAGCAGTACTTC.

This clonotype was detected many times. The genes are TRBV12-3 or TRBV12-4 and TRBJ2-5; D unclear. CDR3 length equals 12 residues. Trimming shortened V by 4 bases and J by 8 bases, and 11 bases separated the two germline ends. The CDR3 nucleotides are TGTGCCAGCAGTTCGGGCCGCAGCACCCAGTACTTC. Residues: CASSSGRSTQYF.

The chain employs TRBV5-6 and TRBJ2-4; D ambiguous. The V end was cut by 0 bases, the J end by 0 bases, with 10 bases between. This CDR3 has 16 residues. CDR1 is SGHDT and CDR2 is YYEEEE in the germline V gene. The CDR3 is CASSLAITLAKNIQYF. The CDR3 nucleotides read TGTGCCAGCAGCTTGGCCATAACCCTAGCCAAAAACATTCAGTACTTC.

Comment on this clonotype: One junction end disagrees with the germline gene, perhaps due to a read error. The rearrangement joins TRBV5-1 to TRBJ1-6, with D possibly being TRBD1 (5 bases). The CDR3 spans 14 residues. Germline CDR1 and CDR2: SGHRS and YFSETQ. The DNA of the CDR3 is TGCGTCAGCAGCTTACAGGATTATAATTCACCCCTCCACTTT. This gives the protein CVSSLQDYNSPLHF.

This clonotype was recorded a few times. The chain is built from TRBV4-3 and TRBJ2-7, with a possible D match to TRBD2 (5 bases). With 0 bases removed from V and 3 bases from J, the gap between germline ends came to 9 bases. Germline loops: CDR1 LGHNA, CDR2 YSLEER. This CDR3 is built from 14 residues. The CDR3 bases are TGCGCCAGCAGCCAAGAGGTAGACTACTACGAGCAGTACTTC. As protein: CASSQEVDYYEQYF.

This clonotype was recorded at least ten times. J is TRBJ2-3 and V is TRBV20-1, with 10 bases fitting TRBD1. Trimming at V came to 1 base and at J to 7 bases, leaving 8 bases not matched to a gene. This CDR3 contains 15 residues. Germline V gives CDR1 DFQATT, CDR2 SNEGSKA (reference sequence). The CDR3 loop reads CSARAPGQGIYTQYF. The DNA for the CDR3 is TGCAGTGCTAGAGCACCGGGACAGGGGATTTATACGCAGTATTTT.

This clonotype was seen only a few times. The chain has TRBV7-9 and TRBJ1-4, with 8 bases fitting TRBD1. The length of the CDR3 is 16 residues. Germline CDR1 is SEHNR and CDR2 is FQNEAQ (reference sequence). V trimming: 0 bases; J trimming: 13 bases; junction bases outside the gene matches: 13. The CDR3 sequence is CASSLALDRGRGGLFF. Here the CDR3 DNA reads TGTGCCAGCAGCTTAGCGCTCGACAGGGGCCGCGGGGGACTGTTTTTT.

This clonotype showed up just a few times. The rearrangement uses TRBV6-1 and TRBJ2-1; 13 bases agree with TRBD2. V was pared by 6 bases and J by 15 bases, with 17 bases of the junction left unmatched. The V gene's germline CDR1 is MNHNS and CDR2 SASEGT. CDR3 length: 16 residues. The CDR3: CASSDHGTSGTRFWFF. CDR3 nucleotides: TGTGCCAGCAGCGATCATGGGACTAGCGGGACCCGATTCTGGTTCTTC.